The entry below gives a single T cell receptor (beta chain) sequence along with its context. Its antigen is unknown. The CDR3 covers 15 residues. Trimming took 2 bases from V and 7 from J, leaving 16 bases between them. Germline V gives CDR1 WNHNN, CDR2 SYGVQD (reference sequence). The table came from immunoSEQ multiplex PCR; TCRdb's copy has only in-frame clones and leaves some out. The sample has 25,000 or so clones, approximately 88% seen once. The sample belongs to a study of T cells in localized non-small cell lung cancer. Findings of the study overall: In adjacent lung, a median approximately 60 of the top 100 tumor clones were found. Heterogeneity remains possible because sequencing was limited to only one tumor region. Uninvolved nearby lung showed the greatest T cell clonality, exceeding that found in tumor. With higher T cell density in blood came longer overall survival.

The chain couples TRBV10-1 to TRBJ2-3; D perhaps matches TRBD1 (5 bases). Sequencing was performed on PBMCs, taken before any cancer treatment. This TCR came from a man aged 35 to 69 with stage II lung adenocarcinoma. The CDR3 DNA is TGCGCCAGCAGTGAGGACAGAGATCCTTCCTATACGCAGTATTTT. Encoded protein: CASSEDRDPSYTQYF.